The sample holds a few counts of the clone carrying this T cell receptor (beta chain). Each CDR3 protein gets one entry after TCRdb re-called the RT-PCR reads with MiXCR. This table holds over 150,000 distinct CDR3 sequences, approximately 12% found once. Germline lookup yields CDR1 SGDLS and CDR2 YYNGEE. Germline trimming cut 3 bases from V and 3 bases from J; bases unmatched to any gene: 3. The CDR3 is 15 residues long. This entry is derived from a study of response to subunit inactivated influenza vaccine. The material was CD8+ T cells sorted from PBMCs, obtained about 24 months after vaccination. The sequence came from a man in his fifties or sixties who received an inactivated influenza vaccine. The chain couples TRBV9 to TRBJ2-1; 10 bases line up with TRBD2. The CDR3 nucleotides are TGTGCCAGCAGCGAGGGACTAGCGATCTACAATGAGCAGTTCTTC. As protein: CASSEGLAIYNEQFF.